This T cell receptor beta chain was sequenced during a study of cytomegalovirus exposure and HLA in healthy donors (dated by TCRdb to the late 2010s). About the full investigation: The 670 or so repertoires of the first cohort and the 120 validation repertoires were produced on the same platform, according to a later analysis. The study aimed to test whether signatures of past pathogen exposure could be identified by cataloging public T cell receptors. Besides the first cohort of around 700 subjects, a separate validation cohort made up of over a hundred different subjects was used. The study combined high-throughput TCR immunosequencing, statistical association of individual TCRs with disease status, and machine learning to predict cytomegalovirus infection status. Broad study findings and their caveats: A later analysis lacked HLA typing for the validation cohort, so it scored co-occurrence in that cohort across all 120 or so repertoires. The study gave a list of 150 to 200 TCR beta chains associated with cytomegalovirus. Subsequent analysis determined that TCRs grouped into clusters in the first cohort also showed a tendency toward co-occurrence across the roughly 110 validation repertoires, and 94% of cluster scores exceeded 0. In vitro tests confirmed that three of the cytomegalovirus-associated TCR beta chains recognize cytomegalovirus antigens. While some public TCRs were present in many individuals, most TCR sequences turned up only very rarely across donors. In both the original and validation cohorts, the classifier was reported to diagnose cytomegalovirus status with high specificity and sensitivity. The authors suggested that the approach could potentially be generalized to other disease states and immunological phenotypes.

Comment on this clone: The specificity of this receptor is unknown. Base qualities are not at hand, and no much larger clone is one base apart.

V loses 2 bases of germline sequence and J loses 1 base, and the interval between the two ends is 5 bases. Taken from cysteine to phenylalanine, the CDR3 has 13 residues. Only the CDR3 portion is preserved as DNA: 39 bases, with reading frame beginning at the first base. Sequences MNHNY (CDR1) and SVGAGI (CDR2) are obtained from the germline V gene (reference sequence). The protocol used for the library was the immunoSEQ multiplex PCR assay. The source study handled its data this way. A statistical classification framework was built to diagnose cytomegalovirus status from the catalog of TCR beta chain sequences. What TCRdb holds here is the immuneACCESS table cut down to in-frame rearrangements. Part of the clones is not present; checked against another copy, under half of the missing clones reflect an unresolved V gene, and the others are unexplained. V, J and clone size are those of that table, while D and trimming were read from the DNA. The sample table contains about 140,000 clones; only one count was recorded for approximately 93% of them. Jointly, the top ten make up roughly 0.7% of the sample.

Donors formed part of the validation cohort, which comprised over a hundred subjects and was distinct from the first cohort of over 500 subjects. Here the chain combines TRBV6-6 and TRBJ1-1; no D gene call is confident. What was sequenced was PBMCs. This TCR was recovered from a man between 18 and 29 years old in good health and CMV-seronegative. The CDR3 reads CASSYAQNTEAFF. The sequenced DNA is TGTGCCAGCAGTTACGCGCAGAACACTGAAGCTTTCTTT.